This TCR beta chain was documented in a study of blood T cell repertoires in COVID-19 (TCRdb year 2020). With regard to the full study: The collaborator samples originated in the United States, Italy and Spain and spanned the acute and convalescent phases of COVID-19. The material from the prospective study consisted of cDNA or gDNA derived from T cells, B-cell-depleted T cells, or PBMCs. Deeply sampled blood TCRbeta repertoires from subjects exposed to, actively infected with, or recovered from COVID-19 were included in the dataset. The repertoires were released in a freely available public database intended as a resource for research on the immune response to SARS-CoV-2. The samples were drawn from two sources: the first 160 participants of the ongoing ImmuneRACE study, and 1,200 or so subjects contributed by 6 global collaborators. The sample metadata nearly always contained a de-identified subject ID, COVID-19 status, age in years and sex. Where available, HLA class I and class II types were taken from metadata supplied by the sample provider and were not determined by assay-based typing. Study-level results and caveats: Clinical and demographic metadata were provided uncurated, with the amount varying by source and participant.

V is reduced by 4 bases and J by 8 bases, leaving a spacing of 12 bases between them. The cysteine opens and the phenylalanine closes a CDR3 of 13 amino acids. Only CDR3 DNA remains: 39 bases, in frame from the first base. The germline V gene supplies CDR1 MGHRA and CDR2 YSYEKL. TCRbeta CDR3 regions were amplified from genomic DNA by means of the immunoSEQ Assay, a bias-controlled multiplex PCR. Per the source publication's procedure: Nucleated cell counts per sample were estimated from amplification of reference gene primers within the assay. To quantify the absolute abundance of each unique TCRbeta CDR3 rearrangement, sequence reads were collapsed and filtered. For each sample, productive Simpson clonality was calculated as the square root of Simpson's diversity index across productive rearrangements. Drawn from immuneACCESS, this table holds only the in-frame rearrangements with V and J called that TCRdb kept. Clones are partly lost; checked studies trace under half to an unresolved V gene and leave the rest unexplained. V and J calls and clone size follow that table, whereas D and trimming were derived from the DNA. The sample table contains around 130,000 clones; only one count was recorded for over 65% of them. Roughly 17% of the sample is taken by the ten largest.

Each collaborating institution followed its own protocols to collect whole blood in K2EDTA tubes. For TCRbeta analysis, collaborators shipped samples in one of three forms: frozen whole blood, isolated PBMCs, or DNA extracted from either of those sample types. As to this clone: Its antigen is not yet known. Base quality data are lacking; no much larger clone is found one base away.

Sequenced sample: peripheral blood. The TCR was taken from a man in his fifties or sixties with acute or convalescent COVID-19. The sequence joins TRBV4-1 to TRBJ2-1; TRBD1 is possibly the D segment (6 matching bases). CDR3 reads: CASSPRNRDEQFF. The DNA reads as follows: TGCGCCAGCAGCCCAAGAAACAGGGATGAGCAGTTCTTC.